The rows below give T cell receptor beta chains drawn from one sample of a study of cytotoxic CD8 clonotypes in ibrutinib-treated CLL. Profiling relied on immunoSEQ multiplex PCR, and the TCRdb table lists in-frame clones only, not all of them. This sample has 70,000 to 80,000 clones; 75% to 90% occur once, and the top ten carry around 37%. This material consisted of PBMCs, taken after 24 months of ibrutinib treatment. The receptors were sampled from a human donor with chronic lymphocytic leukemia. Each CDR3 is given with its conserved first and last residue. The D gene is left open where the match is weak. Only part of the rows carry a size: once, few, many, or a class if the clone is expanded.

j_call | d_call | v_call | clone_size | cdr3_aa | cdr3_nt
TRBJ2-1 | . | TRBV4-1 | once | CASSQDGGPGGNEQFF | TGCGCCAGCAGCCAAGATGGGGGGCCAGGGGGCAATGAGCAGTTCTTC
TRBJ2-3 | . | TRBV28 | . | CASSFSTDTQYF | TGTGCCAGCAGTTTTTCCACGGATACGCAGTATTTT
TRBJ2-2 | TRBD1 | TRBV5-4 | . | CASSKRTGGYTGELFF | TGTGCCAGCAGCAAACGAACAGGGGGCTACACCGGGGAGCTGTTTTTT
TRBJ1-2 | TRBD1 | TRBV2 | . | CASSAGGGYYGYTF | TGTGCCAGCAGTGCAGGGGGAGGGTACTATGGCTACACCTTC
TRBJ2-5 | . | TRBV7-9 | once | CASSLVDGRAIETQYF | TGTGCCAGCAGCTTAGTCGATGGGAGAGCGATAGAGACCCAGTACTTC
TRBJ2-7 | . | TRBV28 | once | CASSFGGIAYEQYF | TGTGCCAGCAGTTTTGGGGGGATTGCCTACGAGCAGTACTTC
TRBJ2-5 | TRBD1 | TRBV5-1 | . | CASSADRGVETQYF | TGCGCCAGCAGCGCCGACAGGGGAGTCGAGACCCAGTACTTC
TRBJ2-7 | TRBD2 | TRBV11-2 | few | CASRGTSGRVDEQYF | TGTGCCAGCAGGGGGACTAGCGGGAGGGTGGACGAGCAGTACTTC
TRBJ2-2 | . | TRBV7-9 | . | CASSFTDDTGELFF | TGTGCCAGCAGCTTCACAGATGACACCGGGGAGCTGTTTTTT
TRBJ1-2 | . | TRBV14 | . | CASSQSPGKYGYTF | TGTGCCAGCAGCCAATCCCCAGGGAAATACGGCTACACCTTC
TRBJ2-3 | TRBD2 | TRBV10-3 | . | CAISDPASGLSTDTQYF | TGTGCCATCAGTGACCCGGCTAGCGGACTAAGCACAGATACGCAGTATTTT
TRBJ2-3 | . | TRBV2 | . | CASSGEVAAQYF | TGTGCCAGCAGTGGGGAGGTGGCGGCGCAGTATTTT
TRBJ2-5 | . | TRBV5-1 | . | CASSIEETQYF | TGCGCCAGCAGCATAGAGGAGACCCAGTACTTC
TRBJ1-3 | . | TRBV27 | . | CASSLYPPYSGNTIYF | TGTGCCAGCAGTTTATATCCCCCATACTCTGGAAACACCATATATTTT
TRBJ2-2 | TRBD1 | TRBV7-9 | . | CASSLAMGTGFYTGELFF | TGTGCCAGCAGCTTAGCTATGGGGACAGGATTTTACACCGGGGAGCTGTTTTTT
TRBJ2-3 | . | TRBV28 | . | CASSSLVADTQYF | TGTGCCAGCAGCTCACTAGTGGCAGATACGCAGTATTTT
TRBJ2-7 | . | TRBV7-2 | . | CASSSQTGTLISYEQYF | TGTGCCAGCAGCTCGCAAACCGGGACACTTATCTCCTACGAGCAGTACTTC
TRBJ2-2 | . | TRBV18 | . | CASSPDGTTTGELFF | TGTGCCAGCTCACCCGACGGAACAACCACCGGGGAGCTGTTTTTT
TRBJ2-7 | TRBD2 | TRBV10-3 | . | CAISGKASGTYEQYF | TGTGCCATCAGTGGGAAGGCTAGCGGAACCTACGAGCAGTACTTC
TRBJ1-4 | TRBD1 | TRBV28 | . | CASSLRQGLGEKLFF | TGTGCCAGCAGTTTACGACAGGGGTTAGGGGAAAAACTGTTTTTT
TRBJ1-5 | . | TRBV7-9 | . | CASSSYRVEVGAQHF | TGTGCCAGCAGCTCGTACAGGGTAGAGGTGGGGGCCCAGCATTTT
TRBJ1-2 | TRBD1 | TRBV4-1 | . | CASSSGTVELYGYTF | TGCGCCAGCAGTTCCGGGACAGTAGAACTTTATGGCTACACCTTC
TRBJ1-2 | TRBD1 | TRBV19 | . | CASGRQGRYGYTF | TGTGCCAGCGGACGACAGGGCCGCTATGGCTACACCTTC
TRBJ2-5 | . | TRBV19 | . | CASSDRDRGQETQYF | TGTGCCAGTAGTGACCGGGACCGAGGACAAGAGACCCAGTACTTC
TRBJ2-7 | . | TRBV11-2 | . | CASSSSSTMTYEQYF | TGTGCCAGCAGCTCCTCTTCGACAATGACCTACGAGCAGTACTTC
TRBJ2-3 | . | TRBV19 | . | CASSNGASSTDTQYF | TGTGCCAGTAGTAACGGTGCGTCTAGCACAGATACGCAGTATTTT
TRBJ2-5 | . | TRBV5-1 | . | CASSFYDTEGTQYF | TGCGCCAGCAGCTTCTATGATACTGAAGGGACCCAGTACTTC
TRBJ2-7 | . | TRBV7-6 | once | CASSLAAGDSYEQYF | TGTGCCAGCAGCTTAGCGGCAGGGGATTCCTACGAGCAGTACTTC
TRBJ1-1 | . | TRBV18 | few | CASSPETRTEAFF | TGTGCCAGCTCACCAGAGACAAGGACTGAAGCTTTCTTT
TRBJ2-7 | . | TRBV4-3 | . | CASSQRGTYEQYF | TGCGCCAGCAGCCAGAGGGGGACCTACGAGCAGTACTTC
TRBJ1-4 | . | TRBV10-2 | . | CASSESKGEKLFF | TGCGCCAGCAGTGAGTCGAAGGGTGAAAAACTGTTTTTT
TRBJ1-1 | . | TRBV5-6 | . | CASSLLIAALVGTEAFF | TGTGCCAGCAGCTTACTAATCGCGGCTTTGGTCGGCACTGAAGCTTTCTTT
TRBJ2-2 | TRBD2 | TRBV4-2 | . | CASSLQPGLAGNGELFF | TGTGCCAGCAGCCTGCAACCGGGACTAGCGGGAAACGGGGAGCTGTTTTTT
TRBJ2-7 | . | TRBV29-1 | . | CSGGAYEQYF | TGCAGCGGGGGGGCGTACGAGCAGTACTTC
TRBJ1-4 | TRBD1 | TRBV28 | . | CASSSQGAANEKLFF | TGTGCCAGCAGTTCGCAGGGGGCTGCTAATGAAAAACTGTTTTTT
TRBJ2-7 | TRBD2 | TRBV7-2 | . | CASSPTRTSGEQYF | TGTGCCAGCAGCCCCACGAGGACTAGCGGGGAGCAGTACTTC
TRBJ2-1 | . | TRBV5-1 | . | CASSDRSSYNEQFF | TGCGCCAGCAGCGACAGGAGCTCCTACAATGAGCAGTTCTTC
TRBJ2-1 | . | TRBV21-1 | few | CASSEGLAGYNEQFF | TGTGCCAGCAGCGAGGGACTAGCGGGGTACAATGAGCAGTTCTTC